This T cell receptor (beta chain) was documented in a study of cytomegalovirus exposure and HLA in healthy donors. The wider study: The 110 or so validation repertoires used a platform that matched the one used for the roughly 700 first-cohort repertoires, as a later analysis reported. Study findings and constraints: In vitro, a few CMV-associated chains proved specific for CMV antigens. Among TCR sequences, most were rare, though some public TCRs appeared in many donors.

For this clone: The antigen remains unidentified.

Separate from the approximately 720-subject first cohort, the approximately 130-subject validation cohort was the one that the donors belonged to. The table came from immunoSEQ multiplex PCR; TCRdb's copy has only in-frame clones and leaves some out. The sample shows roughly 350,000 clones, 86% of them seen only once. The CDR3 extends over 16 amino acids. Germline V lookup: CDR1 SGHVS, CDR2 FQNEAQ. Germline trimming cut 5 bases from V and 9 bases from J; bases unmatched to any gene: 15. The TCR comes from a woman younger than 35 in good health and CMV-seronegative. Sequenced material: PBMCs. The chain recombines TRBV7-8 with TRBJ2-1; 8 bases fit TRBD2. CDR3 residues: CASSKKREQVYGEQFF. Written as DNA, the CDR3 is TGTGCCAGCAGCAAAAAGCGGGAGCAGGTGTACGGTGAGCAGTTCTTC. Drawing the rest from reference TRBV7-8 and TRBJ2-1, the complete variable domain is GAGVSQSPRYKVAKRGQDVALRCDPISGHVSLFWYQQALGQGPEFLTYFQNEAQLDKSGLPSDRFFAERPEGSVSTLKIQRTQQEDSAVYLCASSKKREQVYGEQFFGPGTRLTVL.